The rows below give T cell receptor beta chains drawn from one sample of a study of glioma-infiltrating T cells. TCRdb processed the multiplex PCR reads anew with MiXCR; each CDR3 protein has one entry. The sample holds around 500 distinct CDR3 sequences, less than 60% seen once. The sequencing input was glioma tissue, nonneoplastic brain tissue, or PBMCs (not recorded which). All receptors derive from a human donor with low-grade glioma or glioblastoma, undergoing nonglioma brain surgery, or in good health (not recorded which). The CDR3 runs from the conserved cysteine through the conserved F or W.

V gene	J gene	CDR3 protein
TRBV29-1	TRBJ2-1	CSVVKAPYNEQFF
TRBV9	TRBJ2-1	CASSAQTSGRPGSNEQFF
TRBV27	TRBJ2-1	CASSLASGPNEQFF
TRBV27	TRBJ1-1	CAGSPFAMNTEAFF
TRBV12-3/TRBV12-4	TRBJ2-1	CSSPLGPPNEQFF
TRBV20-1	TRBJ2-3	CSARDITILKRGDTDTQYF
TRBV20-1	TRBJ1-2	CSAKRDIYGYTF
TRBV20-1	TRBJ2-3	CSAQSPDMRYF
TRBV9	TRBJ1-6	CAMDGGGANSPLHF
TRBV6-2/TRBV6-3	TRBJ1-5	CASSIRTVPSVTQHF
TRBV20-1	TRBJ2-1	CNAPPLGASGPNEQFF
TRBV20-1	TRBJ2-3	CSARSTDTQYF
TRBV4-2	TRBJ2-2	CASSHSLTGELFF
TRBV6-2/TRBV6-3	TRBJ2-3	CASERGTGGTDTQYF
TRBV5-6	TRBJ2-4	CASSLPGPLGNIQYF
TRBV6-1	TRBJ2-1	CASNNGRGRVSEQFF
TRBV5-1	TRBJ2-1	CASSLPTLAGSYNEQFF
TRBV15	NA	CATRREGDEQYF
TRBV15	TRBJ2-7	CATSRDASSYEQYF
TRBV6-2/TRBV6-3	TRBJ2-7	CASSPRWGSYEQYF
TRBV27	TRBJ2-3	CASSLREGDTQYF
TRBV15	TRBJ2-1	CATSRDASYNEQFF
TRBV6-1	TRBJ1-2	CASTYLEGSYGYTF
TRBV2	TRBJ2-7	CASRGGGYEQYF
TRBV12-3/TRBV12-4	TRBJ1-2	CASSTSGRIANYGYTF
TRBV27	TRBJ1-1	CASSLKGTVPNTEAFF
TRBV7-2	TRBJ2-3	CASSLFRWTSGRTDTQYF
TRBV2	TRBJ2-4	CASSRGLAGGNIQYF
TRBV20-1	TRBJ2-3	CRAQRTDTQYF
TRBV12-3/TRBV12-4	TRBJ1-2	CASRATAAPAYGYTF
TRBV19	TRBJ2-5	CASSITGQVLETQYF
TRBV6-5	TRBJ2-1	CSSSPRFGSSNEQFF
TRBV15	TRBJ2-7	CATSSEHEAEQYF
TRBV11-2	TRBJ2-3	CASIAGGGRYTDTQYF
TRBV24-1	TRBJ2-3	CATSDPLTDTQYF
TRBV6-5	TRBJ1-6	CASSYSVGPADSPLHF
TRBV3-1	TRBJ2-1	CASSQDRDSYNERFF
TRBV7-2	TRBJ2-1	CASSWQRGSTDTQFF
TRBV28	TRBJ2-7	CAGRVPSGRAGQYF
TRBV7-2	TRBJ2-7	CARSFGLAGDYEQYF
TRBV27	TRBJ1-1	CASSLKGTVLMNTEAFF
TRBV20-1	TRBJ1-3	CSATGGGHGNTIYF
TRBV5-4	TRBJ1-1	CASSFYICSASGGRPEAFF
TRBV6-1	TRBJ2-3	CASSDRGTGGRDTQYF
TRBV27	TRBJ2-1	CASSLASRSIYNEQFF
TRBV7-3	TRBJ2-4	CASSFGLAGGNIQYF
TRBV6-2/TRBV6-3	TRBJ1-5	CASSTRTVPSGTQHF